Sequencing of this T cell receptor (beta chain) was carried out in a study of response to subunit inactivated influenza vaccine. Germline V gene sequence: CDR1 LGHNA, CDR2 YNFKEQ. V was pared by 0 bases and J by 0 bases, with 3 bases between. The CDR3 has 13 residues. This clonotype was detected only a few times. MiXCR, run by TCRdb on the RT-PCR reads, gives a single entry per CDR3 protein. The repertoire holds about 570,000 distinct CDR3 sequences, about 11% seen once, with 8% to 13% in the top ten. The data were also submitted as part of a second study, on T cells expressing NK-cell markers. This second study notes: TCR beta cDNA was made by 5'RACE template switching with UMIs.

The TCR sequence derives from a man aged 50 or older who received an inactivated influenza vaccine. Sequences were derived from PBMCs from blood, sampled on the day of vaccination. The chain links TRBV4-2 to TRBJ2-7; D gene unclear. The CDR3 DNA follows: TGTGCCAGCAGCCAAGATACCTCCTACGAGCAGTACTTC. Amino acids: CASSQDTSYEQYF.